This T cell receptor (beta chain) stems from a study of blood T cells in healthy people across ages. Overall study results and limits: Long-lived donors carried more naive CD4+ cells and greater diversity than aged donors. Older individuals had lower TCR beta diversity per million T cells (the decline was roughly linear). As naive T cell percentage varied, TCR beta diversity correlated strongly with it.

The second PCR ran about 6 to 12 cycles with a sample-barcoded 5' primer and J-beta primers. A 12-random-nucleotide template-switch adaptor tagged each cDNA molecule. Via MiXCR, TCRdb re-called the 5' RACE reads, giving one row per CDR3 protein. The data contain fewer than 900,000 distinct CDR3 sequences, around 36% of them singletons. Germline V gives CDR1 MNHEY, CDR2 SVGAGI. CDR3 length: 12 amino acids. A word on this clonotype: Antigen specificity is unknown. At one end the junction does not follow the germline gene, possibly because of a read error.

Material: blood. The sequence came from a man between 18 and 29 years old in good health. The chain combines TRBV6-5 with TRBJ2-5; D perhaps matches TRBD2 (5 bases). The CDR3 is CASSLGGEAQYF. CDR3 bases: TGTGCCAGCAGTTTAGGAGGAGAGGCCCAGTACTTC.